Following are 21 T cell receptor beta chains from one sample sequenced in a study of shared T cell receptors in the human thymus. TCRdb's copy holds only in-frame clones and misses some; the assay was immunoSEQ multiplex PCR. The repertoire holds hundreds of thousands of clones, with approximately 87% as singletons. A further study also used this sample, focusing on human thymus T cells.

Sequencing input: thymocytes. The receptors come from a boy under three years old with a congenital heart defect.

To note about this clone: The identical CDR3 is also encoded by other nucleotide sequences in the sample. This chain connects TRBV4-3 to TRBJ2-1, with TRBD1 as a possible D gene (6 bases). Germline values: CDR1 LGHNA, CDR2 YSLEER. The CDR3 has 14 residues. The V and J ends lost 0 bases and 3 bases respectively, with 6 bases between them. This CDR3 reads CASSQDRGYNEQFF. DNA for the CDR3: TGCGCCAGCAGCCAAGACAGGGGCTACAATGAGCAGTTCTTC.

The chain combines TRBV4-2 with TRBJ1-1; TRBD1 matches 9 bases. The length of the CDR3 is 16 residues. The germline CDR1 and CDR2 sequences are LGHNA and YNFKEQ. V lost 1 base to trimming and J lost 5 bases; unmatched junction nucleotides: 8. The CDR3 DNA sequence: TGTGCCAGCAGCCAAGTAGAGACAGGGGGAGGGACTGAAGCTTTCTTT. Its translation: CASSQVETGGGTEAFF.

This clone has a single count. The chain carries TRBV18 and TRBJ2-7, with D hard to call. Germline lookup yields CDR1 KGHSH and CDR2 LQKENI. V lost 1 base to trimming and J lost 3 bases, with 7 bases between them. The CDR3 has 13 residues. In nucleotides, the CDR3 is TGTGCCAGCTCACCACTTTCCAGCTACGAGCAGTACTTC. This sequence encodes CASSPLSSYEQYF.

The chain links TRBV28 to TRBJ1-6; D is perhaps TRBD1 (5 bases). The CDR3 runs to 14 residues. Between the trimmed V and J ends, which lost 5 bases and 6 bases, there was a span of 11 bases. CDR1 is MDHEN, CDR2 SYDVKM, per germline. CDR3 in amino acids: CASSPGQVNSPLHF. In DNA form, the CDR3 reads TGTGCCAGCAGTCCAGGACAAGTTAATTCACCCCTCCACTTT.

This chain joins TRBV27 and TRBJ2-1; 12 positions agree with TRBD1. With 5 bases clipped from V and 10 bases from J, the junction kept 12 bases outside the gene matches. The germline V gene has CDR1 MNHEY and CDR2 SMNVEV (reference sequence). There are 16 residues in the CDR3. The CDR3 loop is CASSPKGQGAQGEQFF. In DNA, the CDR3 is TGTGCCAGCAGTCCTAAGGGACAGGGGGCGCAGGGAGAGCAGTTCTTC.

The chain joins TRBV27 to TRBJ2-7; D is unresolved. CDR3 length equals 15 residues. Trimming removed 4 bases from V and 0 bases from J, with 13 bases in between. Germline CDR1 and CDR2: MNHEY and SMNVEV (reference sequence). The CDR3 here is CASSSHRMSSYEQYF. The CDR3 DNA sequence: TGTGCCAGCAGTTCCCACAGAATGAGCTCCTACGAGCAGTACTTC.

The rearrangement links TRBV5-4 to TRBJ2-5, with D maybe TRBD2 (5 bases). This CDR3 region has 15 residues. The ends were cut back, 0 bases at V and 5 bases at J, with 14 bases in the middle. In germline, CDR1 is SGHNT, CDR2 YYREEE (reference sequence). As DNA, the CDR3 is TGTGCCAGCAGCTTGGGGGAGCCTTTTGTGGAGACCCAGTACTTC. It translates to CASSLGEPFVETQYF. The variable domain in full, completed from reference TRBV5-4 and TRBJ2-5, reads ETGVTQSPTHLIKTRGQQVTLRCSSQSGHNTVSWYQQALGQGPQFIFQYYREEENGRGNFPPRFSGLQFPNYSSELNVNALELDDSALYLCASSLGEPFVETQYFGPGTRLLVL.

The V call is TRBV15, the J call TRBJ2-6; TRBD1 might be the D (6 bases). Germline CDR1 is LNHNV and CDR2 is YYDKDF (reference sequence). Trimming took off 3 bases at V and 0 bases at J, with 15 bases between the two ends. This CDR3 contains 18 residues. In DNA, the CDR3 is TGTGCCACCAGCAGGCCCTCCAGGGGCTTCTCTGGGGCCAACGTCCTGACTTTC. It is translated as CATSRPSRGFSGANVLTF.

The chain couples TRBV5-6 to TRBJ2-7; 12 nucleotides agree with TRBD1. The junction had 12 bases not matched to a gene; V was cut back by 2 bases and J by 6 bases. The length of the CDR3 is 17 residues. The germline CDR1 and CDR2 sequences are SGHDT and YYEEEE. As DNA, the CDR3 is TGTGCCAGCAGCTTAGTAGTGGGACAGGGGGCTTTGGGCGAGCAGTACTTC. This translates into CASSLVVGQGALGEQYF.

This chain uses TRBV14 with TRBJ1-1; tentative D call: TRBD1 (6 bases). CDR1 and CDR2 (germline): SGHDN, FVKESK. Trimming stripped 4 bases from V and 3 bases from J, with 12 bases between. This CDR3 is 14 amino acids long. For the CDR3, the DNA is TGTGCCAGCAGCCCAAGGGCAGGGGACACTGAAGCTTTCTTT. This translates into CASSPRAGDTEAFF.

As to this clone: The same CDR3 is also encoded by other DNA sequences in this sample. The rearrangement links TRBV20-1 to TRBJ1-2, with no clear D. The CDR3 has 10 residues. Per the germline V gene, CDR1 is DFQATT and CDR2 is SNEGSKA (reference sequence). Trimming stripped 8 bases from V and 5 bases from J, with 9 bases between. The CDR3 DNA follows: TGCAGTCCTACGGGTTATGGCTACACCTTC. This encodes CSPTGYGYTF.

The V call is TRBV5-6, the J call TRBJ1-2; 9 bases align to TRBD1. Germline CDR1 is SGHDT and CDR2 is YYEEEE. J lost 8 bases, V lost 4 bases, and 6 bases had no gene match. The CDR3 sequence is 13 residues long. This CDR3 reads CASSNRGRWGYTF. The CDR3, as DNA: TGTGCCAGCAGCAACAGGGGGCGGTGGGGCTACACCTTC.

The gene calls are TRBV28 and TRBJ2-7; the D gene is possibly TRBD1 (6 bases). This CDR3 is built from 15 residues. Per germline, CDR1 MDHEN and CDR2 SYDVKM. The V gene lost 6 bases and the J gene lost 2 bases, with 17 bases spanning the gap. As DNA, the CDR3 is TGTGCCAGCAGCCCCGACTCCGGGACAACCTACGAGCAGTACTTC. Encoded protein: CASSPDSGTTYEQYF.

The chain joins TRBV5-5 to TRBJ2-7; TRBD1 matches 8 bases. Trimming removed 0 bases from V and 3 bases from J; junction bases left unmatched: 17. This CDR3 is built from 19 residues. Germline values: CDR1 SGHKS, CDR2 YYEKEE (reference sequence). The CDR3 nucleotides are TGTGCCAGCAGCTTGGTACCCAAACGCAGGGGGCGCGAACGCTACGAGCAGTACTTC. Protein sequence: CASSLVPKRRGRERYEQYF. The full variable domain, in which reference TRBV5-5 and TRBJ2-7 provide the parts outside the CDR3, is DAGVTQSPTHLIKTRGQQVTLRCSPISGHKSVSWYQQVLGQGPQFIFQYYEKEERGRGNFPDRFSARQFPNYSSELNVNALLLGDSALYLCASSLVPKRRGRERYEQYFGPGTRLTVT.

This clone came up once. This rearrangement joins TRBV7-9 to TRBJ1-2; no firm D call. Trimming removed 6 bases at V and 8 bases at J, with 13 bases between. This CDR3 has 12 amino acids. From germline, CDR1 is SEHNR and CDR2 FQNEAQ (reference sequence). The CDR3 reads CASSPVSEGYTF. The DNA for the CDR3 is TGTGCCAGCAGTCCCGTTTCTGAGGGCTACACCTTC.

This clone appeared once. The rearrangement uses TRBV29-1 and TRBJ2-3, with 9 bases aligning to TRBD2. Germline V gene lookup returns CDR1 SQVTM and CDR2 ANQGSEA. V gave up 5 bases and J gave up 0 bases; unmatched junction bases: 18. This CDR3 has 19 amino acids. CDR3 coding DNA: TGCAGCGTTCCCGACCTAGCGGCGGGAGGGCCCAATAGCACAGATACGCAGTATTTT. It codes for CSVPDLAAGGPNSTDTQYF.

The chain uses TRBV5-8 and TRBJ1-5; no reliable D call. Trimming cost V 4 bases and J 0 bases, with 17 bases left between them. The length of the CDR3 is 17 residues. Per germline, CDR1 SGHTS and CDR2 YDEGEE. DNA of the CDR3: TGTGCCAGCAGCCAACTTCCATCGGGGTTTAGCAATCAGCCCCAGCATTTT. Translating gives CASSQLPSGFSNQPQHF.

The chain carries TRBV10-3 and TRBJ2-7; a possible D gene is TRBD2 (5 bases). CDR3 size: 15 residues. The germline CDR1 and CDR2 sequences are ENHRY and SYGVKD. V lost 0 bases and J lost 3, with 12 bases in between. CDR3 loop: CAISESVGVHYEQYF. CDR3 DNA sequence: TGTGCCATCAGTGAGTCTGTGGGAGTTCACTACGAGCAGTACTTC.

The CDR3: CASSSGGRFEQFF. The CDR3 DNA is TGTGCCAGCAGCTCAGGTGGCAGGTTTGAGCAGTTCTTC. The chain carries TRBV7-9 and TRBJ2-1, with D uncertain. Germline V gene sequence: CDR1 SEHNR, CDR2 FQNEAQ (reference sequence). The germline V and J ends were trimmed by 4 bases and 9 bases, with 13 bases remaining between them. The CDR3 loop spans 13 amino acids.

The chain has TRBV25-1 and TRBJ2-5; D perhaps matches TRBD1 (6 bases). With the DNA end fitting TRBJ2-7 better, the J assignment may be wrong. CDR1 and CDR2 (germline): MGHDK, SYGVNS. The CDR3 length is 14 residues. The CDR3 is CASSEAGAPYEQYF. The DNA for the CDR3 is TGTGCCAGCAGTGAAGCAGGGGCCCCCTACGAGCAGTACTTC.

The chain has TRBV7-9 and TRBJ1-4, with D hard to call. Trimming took off 6 bases at V and 5 bases at J, with 10 bases between the two ends. CDR1 and CDR2 from the germline V gene are SEHNR and FQNEAQ (reference sequence). This CDR3 comprises 13 residues. The CDR3 spells CASRPGVNEKLFF. CDR3 sequence (DNA): TGTGCCAGCAGGCCGGGAGTAAATGAAAAACTGTTTTTT. Combining the CDR3 with reference TRBV7-9 and TRBJ1-4 gives the whole variable domain DTGVSQNPRHKITKRGQNVTFRCDPISEHNRLYWYRQTLGQGPEFLTYFQNEAQLEKSRLLSDRFSAERPKGSFSTLEIQRTEQGDSAMYLCASRPGVNEKLFFGSGTQLSVL.